What follows are 2 T cell receptor beta chains derived from one specimen sequenced in a study of blood T cell repertoires in COVID-19. The repertoire was sequenced with immunoSEQ multiplex PCR; TCRdb's copy has only in-frame clones and lacks some. The sample yields 250,000 to 300,000 clones, around 90% seen once. The sequenced material came from PBMCs or T cells enriched from blood (not recorded which). The origin of the receptors is a woman aged 40 to 50 who had recovered from COVID-19.

This chain joins TRBV5-1 and TRBJ2-7, with TRBD1 matching 7 bases. The ends lost 0 bases at V and 7 bases at J; junction bases unmatched: 7. The germline CDR1 and CDR2 sequences are SGHRS and YFSETQ. The CDR3 runs 14 residues. The DNA of the CDR3 is TGCGCCAGCAGCTTGGCCAATTCAGGGGGAGAGCAGTACTTC. Translating gives CASSLANSGGEQYF.

This clone occurred once. The gene calls are TRBV5-1 and TRBJ1-6; maybe TRBD1 (6 bases). CDR1 and CDR2 (germline): SGHRS, YFSETQ. V was pared by 3 bases and J by 4 bases, with 8 bases between. This CDR3 region has 14 residues. In DNA, the CDR3 is TGCGCCAGCAGCTCTGGACAGTATAATTCACCCCTCCACTTT. Protein: CASSSGQYNSPLHF.